These 25 T cell receptor beta chains came from one sample sequenced in a study of regulatory T cells in long-lasting Graves disease. Building the TCR beta libraries relied on iRepertoire HTBI primers, and CDR3 regions underwent Arm-PCR. MiXCR was run by TCRdb on the multiplex PCR reads, yielding one entry per CDR3 protein. The table includes over 350,000 distinct CDR3 sequences, approximately 15% detected once. Described time point: newly diagnosed GD, antithyroid drugs for less than 3 months. The TCR library used RNA extracted from PBMCs. This sample also appeared in a second study, on T cells in Graves' hyperthyroidism and ophthalmopathy.

This material consisted of peripheral blood mononuclear cells (PBMCs), taken at new diagnosis, from a patient treated with antithyroid drugs. These receptors all come from a woman in her 40s with Graves disease.

This clonotype has at least ten counts. CDR3 in DNA: TGTGCCAGCAGTAACGATGGACTAGCGGACACAGATACGCAGTATTTT. Protein product: CASSNDGLADTDTQYF. This chain connects TRBV11-2 to TRBJ2-3; 10 positions agree with TRBD2. The CDR3 sequence is 16 residues long. The J segment lost 2 bases and the V segment lost 6 bases, leaving 8 bases of the junction unmatched. Germline loops: CDR1 SGHAT, CDR2 FQNNGV. Drawing the rest from reference TRBV11-2 and TRBJ2-3, the complete variable domain is EAGVAQSPRYKIIEKRQSVAFWCNPISGHATLYWYQQILGQGPKLLIQFQNNGVVDDSQLPKDRFSAERLKGVDSTLKIQPAKLEDSAVYLCASSNDGLADTDTQYFGPGTRLTVL.

This clonotype was recorded a few times. The V call is TRBV28, the J call TRBJ1-2; D unclear. CDR3 length: 14 amino acids. V was clipped by 5 bases and J by 8 bases, with 18 bases between them. Germline V gives CDR1 MDHEN, CDR2 SYDVKM. The CDR3 is CASSPRPGQRGYTF. The CDR3 coding sequence is TGTGCCAGCAGTCCCCGTCCGGGCCAGAGGGGCTACACCTTC.

This clonotype was recorded at least ten times. The rearrangement links TRBV10-2 to TRBJ1-1, with D unresolved. V was trimmed by 6 bases and J by 1 base, leaving 9 bases between them. This CDR3 region has 13 residues. In germline, CDR1 is WSHSY, CDR2 SAAADI. CDR3 DNA sequence: TGCGCCAGCAGCTTGAATGGGAACACTGAAGCTTTCTTT. It translates to CASSLNGNTEAFF.

This clonotype occurred many times. The V and J genes are TRBV28 and TRBJ2-7, with TRBD2 as a possible D gene (5 bases). V was pared by 2 bases and J by 6 bases, with 11 bases between. The CDR3 consists of 13 residues. Germline V gene data show CDR1 as MDHEN and CDR2 as SYDVKM. The DNA of the CDR3 is TGTGCCAGCAGTTTAGGAGGTTCCCCCGAGCAGTACTTC. This encodes CASSLGGSPEQYF.

This clonotype occurred many times. CDR3 sequence: CASSQLADPSYNEQFF. Here the CDR3 DNA reads TGTGCCAGCAGCCAATTAGCGGACCCCTCCTACAATGAGCAGTTCTTC. V is TRBV3-1 and J is TRBJ2-1, with a possible D match to TRBD2 (6 bases). CDR1 and CDR2 (germline): LGHDT, YNNKEL (reference sequence). The CDR3 is made up of 16 amino acids. The V and J ends lost 2 bases and 0 bases respectively, with 11 bases between them.

The gene calls are TRBV19 and TRBJ2-6; D remains ambiguous. Germline V gives CDR1 LNHDA, CDR2 SQIVND (reference sequence). CDR3 length equals 15 residues. Trimming took off 4 bases at V and 0 bases at J, with 7 bases between the two ends. The CDR3 region is CASSTGHSGANVLTF. The CDR3 bases are TGTGCCAGTAGTACTGGTCACTCTGGGGCCAACGTCCTGACTTTC.

This clonotype was found many times. This chain connects TRBV27 to TRBJ2-7, with 8 bases that match TRBD2. The CDR3 has 16 residues. Germline CDR1 and CDR2: MNHEY and SMNVEV (reference sequence). Trimming cost V 2 bases and J 0 bases; bases outside gene matches: 6. CDR3 protein: CASSLSRSGSSYEQYF. The CDR3 DNA follows: TGTGCCAGCAGTTTAAGTCGGAGCGGGAGCTCCTACGAGCAGTACTTC.

This clonotype was counted many times. The chain couples TRBV30 to TRBJ1-5; possibly TRBD1 for D (5 bases). Germline V gene data show CDR1 as GTSNPN and CDR2 as SVGIG (reference sequence). Trimming took off 5 bases at V and 4 bases at J, with 15 bases between the two ends. CDR3 length: 14 amino acids. The CDR3 protein is CAWEGGGVNQPQHF. The CDR3 bases are TGTGCCTGGGAAGGCGGGGGAGTAAATCAGCCCCAGCATTTT. Filled out from reference TRBV30 and TRBJ1-5, the complete variable domain reads SQTIHQWPATLVQPVGSPLSLECTVEGTSNPNLYWYRQAAGRGLQLLFYSVGIGQISSEVPQNLSASRPQDRQFILSSKKLLLSDSGFYLCAWEGGGVNQPQHFGDGTRLSIL.

V gene TRBV20-1 combines with J gene TRBJ2-7; TRBD2 matches at 8 bases. Germline V gives CDR1 DFQATT, CDR2 SNEGSKA (reference sequence). The CDR3 runs to 16 residues. V gave up 2 bases and J gave up 1 base; unmatched junction bases: 10. Here the CDR3 reads CSARPPAAGGSYEQYF. The CDR3 bases are TGCAGTGCTAGACCTCCGGCGGCGGGAGGATCCTACGAGCAGTACTTC.

This sequence joins TRBV28 and TRBJ2-7; 7 positions agree with TRBD2. V gave up 7 bases and J gave up 0 bases; unmatched junction bases: 6. Germline V lookup: CDR1 MDHEN, CDR2 SYDVKM. This CDR3 contains 14 residues. The CDR3 sequence is CASKLREASYEQYF. The CDR3 DNA reads TGTGCCAGCAAGTTACGGGAGGCCTCCTACGAGCAGTACTTC.

This clonotype was counted at least ten times. V usage is TRBV11-1 and J usage is TRBJ2-1; the match to TRBD2 covers 7 bases. With V trimmed by 3 bases and J by 0 bases, 17 bases remained unmatched. This CDR3 comprises 20 residues. Germline CDR1 is SGHAT and CDR2 is FQDESV (reference sequence). The CDR3: CASSLYRGLEERSSYNEQFF. The CDR3 DNA follows: TGTGCCAGCAGCTTGTACCGAGGACTAGAAGAAAGAAGCTCCTACAATGAGCAGTTCTTC.

The V gene is TRBV19, the J gene TRBJ1-6; D is unresolved. The V gene lost 8 bases and the J gene lost 7 bases, with 15 bases spanning the gap. The CDR3 covers 14 residues. CDR1 is LNHDA, CDR2 SQIVND, per germline (reference sequence). CDR3 DNA: TGTGCCAGTCGCGGCGGGGATCGGAATTCACCCCTCCACTTT. Translation: CASRGGDRNSPLHF.

This chain connects TRBV11-2 to TRBJ2-7; maybe TRBD2 (5 bases). Germline V gene data show CDR1 as SGHAT and CDR2 as FQNNGV. The CDR3 loop spans 12 amino acids. The CDR3 nucleotides read TGTGCCAGCAGCCCCCTCGGGAACGAGCTGTACGTC. Translating it yields CASSPLGNELYV.

In this sample, this clonotype turned up many times. This chain joins TRBV5-6 and TRBJ2-7; TRBD1 agrees at 9 bases. V lost 4 bases and J lost 6; bases outside the gene matches: 8. The CDR3 spans 14 residues. Germline V CDR1 and CDR2: SGHDT, YYEEEE. The CDR3 DNA is TGTGCCAGCAGCCCTCCGGGACAGGGCGGCGAGCAGTACTTC. Residues: CASSPPGQGGEQYF.

The sample holds many counts of this clonotype. The rearrangement joins TRBV28 to TRBJ1-2, with 8 bases identical to TRBD1. CDR3 length equals 14 residues. J was trimmed by 8 bases and V by 6 bases; bases with no gene match: 11. Germline V CDR1 and CDR2: MDHEN, SYDVKM. CDR3: CASSETGDRVGYTF. The CDR3 nucleotides are TGTGCCAGCAGCGAGACAGGGGATCGGGTGGGCTACACCTTC.

This chain joins TRBV7-2 and TRBJ2-4; the match to TRBD2 covers 7 bases. V lost 1 base to trimming and J lost 10 bases; unmatched junction nucleotides: 10. The CDR3 has 15 amino acids. CDR1 SGHTA and CDR2 FQGNSA come from the germline V gene. The CDR3 DNA reads TGTGCCAGCAGCTTAGTGCAGCGCCCCGGGGGGATTCAGTACTTC. Protein sequence: CASSLVQRPGGIQYF.

This clonotype was counted many times. The chain carries TRBV6-2 or TRBV6-3 and TRBJ2-2; TRBD2 aligns across 12 bases. CDR1 and CDR2 from the germline V gene are MNHEY and SVGEGT. There are 15 residues in the CDR3. V was clipped by 7 bases and J by 4 bases; unmatched bases: 4. In DNA form, the CDR3 reads TGTGCCAGCACCGGACTAGCGGGGTTCACCGGGGAGCTGTTTTTT. It is translated as CASTGLAGFTGELFF.

This clonotype was seen at least ten times. The chain is built from TRBV6-5 and TRBJ2-2; 9 positions match TRBD2. Looked up from germline, CDR1 is MNHEY and CDR2 is SVGAGI. Trimming at V came to 4 bases and at J to 6 bases, leaving 6 bases not matched to a gene. The CDR3 consists of 15 residues. CDR3 loop: CASSWGREGPGELFF. In DNA, the CDR3 is TGTGCCAGCAGTTGGGGGCGGGAGGGCCCCGGGGAGCTGTTTTTT.

The chain is built from TRBV18 and TRBJ2-3; D gene uncertain. V lost 6 bases, J lost 2 bases, and 12 bases lay in between. CDR3 length equals 14 residues. Germline V gene lookup returns CDR1 KGHSH and CDR2 LQKENI. The chain's CDR3 is CASSMNMVTDTQYF. CDR3 DNA sequence: TGTGCCAGCTCGATGAACATGGTCACAGATACGCAGTATTTT.

This clonotype was observed a few times. The rearrangement joins TRBV5-4 to TRBJ2-6; TRBD1 agrees at 8 bases. Germline CDR1 reads SGHNT; CDR2 reads YYREEE (reference sequence). V shed 3 bases and J 0 bases; nucleotides not matched to a gene: 14. The CDR3 sequence is 20 residues long. The CDR3 DNA reads as TGTGCCAGCAGCTCACTACTACTGACAGGGGTTGTCTCTGGGGCCAACGTCCTGACTTTC. Amino acids: CASSSLLLTGVVSGANVLTF.

Points on this clonotype: One base away lies a much larger clone, so this may be a sequencing read error. The chain links TRBV9 to TRBJ2-5; 8 bases are a match to TRBD1. From germline, CDR1 is SGDLS and CDR2 YYNGEE. The CDR3 is made up of 14 amino acids. The chain's CDR3 is CSSSPTGAKETQYF. CDR3 DNA: TGTTCCAGCAGCCCGACAGGGGCCAAAGAGACCCAGTACTTC.

The sample holds a few counts of this clonotype. The CDR3 nucleotides read TGTGCCAGCAGCCAAGGGGGACAGAGCCTTTCTGGAAACACCATATATTTT. Its protein is CASSQGGQSLSGNTIYF. The chain uses TRBV7-8 and TRBJ1-3; 7 nucleotides agree with TRBD1. The CDR3 is 17 residues long. CDR1 is SGHVS and CDR2 is FQNEAQ in the germline V gene. J gave up 1 base and V 5 bases, and 11 bases lay outside the gene matches.

This clonotype was observed at least ten times. This chain links TRBV7-9 with TRBJ2-2; 9 positions match TRBD1. Germline loops: CDR1 SEHNR, CDR2 FQNEAQ (reference sequence). The CDR3 is 13 residues long. V shed 3 bases and J 9 bases; nucleotides not matched to a gene: 2. CDR3 sequence: CASSFGTGRELFF. The CDR3, as DNA: TGTGCCAGCAGCTTCGGGACAGGGAGGGAGCTGTTTTTT.

On this clonotype: With a much larger clone just one base away, this may be a read error. The conserved phenylalanine or tryptophan normally closing the CDR3 is absent here, so this likely arose from a read error. The V and J genes are TRBV6-4 and TRBJ2-7, with 9 bases matching TRBD2. From germline, CDR1 is MRHNA and CDR2 SNTAGT. Trimming removed 5 bases from V and 0 bases from J; junction bases left unmatched: 5. This CDR3 comprises 15 residues. The CDR3 here is CASSYGSGSSYEQYL. The CDR3 DNA is TGTGCCAGCAGTTATGGTAGCGGGAGCTCCTACGAGCAGTACTTA.

This clonotype was counted at least ten times. The chain combines TRBV30 with TRBJ2-7; 11 nucleotides agree with TRBD2. After removal of 3 bases from V and 3 bases from J, the junction contained 4 bases not matched to a gene. The CDR3 length is 14 residues. Per the germline V gene, CDR1 is GTSNPN and CDR2 is SVGIG (reference sequence). The CDR3 reads CAWSSGTSGYEQYF. The CDR3 bases are TGTGCCTGGAGCTCCGGGACTAGCGGCTACGAGCAGTACTTC.